Below, 27 T cell receptor beta chains from the same sample are listed, as sequenced in a study of blood T cells in healthy people across ages. A second roughly 7 to 11 cycle PCR used barcoded and J-beta primers. Via MiXCR, TCRdb re-called the 5' RACE reads, giving one row per CDR3 protein. The table lists 540,000 or so distinct CDR3 sequences, roughly 48% of them singletons. The sequenced material came from blood. The receptors were gathered from a man older than 75 in good health.

The rearrangement uses TRBV7-2 and TRBJ2-1, with 9 bases identical to TRBD1. Trimming cost V 5 bases and J 5 bases; bases outside gene matches: 10. Germline values: CDR1 SGHTA, CDR2 FQGNSA. CDR3 size: 16 residues. The CDR3 loop reads CASSQRTGAIHNEQFF. The CDR3 DNA reads as TGTGCCAGCAGCCAAAGGACAGGGGCGATCCACAATGAGCAGTTCTTC.

This clonotype came up many times. The genes are TRBV6-6 and TRBJ2-3, with D possibly TRBD2 on 6 matching bases. V dropped 5 bases and J dropped 4 bases, with 7 bases sitting between them. Germline CDR1 reads MNHNY; CDR2 reads SVGAGI (reference sequence). The CDR3 spans 12 residues. The CDR3 region has the DNA TGTGCCAGCAGTAGACTAGCAGATACGCAGTATTTT. It codes for CASSRLADTQYF.

This clonotype was counted only a few times. The chain employs TRBV29-1 and TRBJ2-1, with 7 bases identical to TRBD1. Germline-derived CDR1 and CDR2 are SQVTM and ANQGSEA. Germline trimming cut 7 bases from V and 2 bases from J; bases unmatched to any gene: 5. There are 13 residues in the CDR3. The CDR3 DNA sequence: TGCAGCGCCCCCCAGGGGGCCTACAATGAGCAGTTCTTC. It yields the protein CSAPQGAYNEQFF.

The sample holds a few counts of this clonotype. This chain joins TRBV5-6 and TRBJ2-1, with 8 bases identical to TRBD2. This CDR3 is built from 16 residues. With 0 bases clipped from V and 3 bases from J, the junction kept 5 bases outside the gene matches. CDR1 is SGHDT, CDR2 YYEEEE, per germline. CDR3 coding DNA: TGTGCCAGCAGCTTGGGGGCTAGCGGGCGCTACAATGAGCAGTTCTTC. Its translation: CASSLGASGRYNEQFF.

This clonotype occurred many times. The chain combines TRBV6-6 with TRBJ2-7, with TRBD2 matching over 7 bases. Per germline, CDR1 MNHNY and CDR2 SVGAGI (reference sequence). This CDR3 contains 13 residues. V lost 6 bases to trimming and J lost 3 bases; unmatched junction nucleotides: 5. CDR3 loop: CASRGSGGYEQYF. CDR3 nucleotides: TGTGCCAGCAGAGGTTCGGGGGGCTACGAGCAGTACTTC.

This clonotype was seen only a few times. The J gene is TRBJ2-1, the V gene TRBV6-5; tentatively, D is TRBD2 (5 bases). Trimming stripped 8 bases from V and 5 bases from J, with 19 bases between. Per the germline V gene, CDR1 is MNHEY and CDR2 is SVGAGI. The CDR3 extends over 15 amino acids. In DNA form, the CDR3 reads TGTGCCAGCCACGAGGTGGGAGTTTCCCACAATGAGCAGTTCTTC. Residues: CASHEVGVSHNEQFF.

This clonotype was recorded only once. The chain recombines TRBV3-1 with TRBJ1-1; unclear D gene. Trimming removed 0 bases at V and 6 bases at J, with 14 bases between. Germline V gives CDR1 LGHDT, CDR2 YNNKEL (reference sequence). The length of the CDR3 is 15 residues. CDR3 DNA: TGTGCCAGCAGCCAAGATGTGGTCCGGGCGGCTGAAGCTTTCTTT. Translating gives CASSQDVVRAAEAFF. Full variable domain (rest looked up from reference TRBV3-1 and TRBJ1-1): DTAVSQTPKYLVTQMGNDKSIKCEQNLGHDTMYWYKQDSKKFLKIMFSYNNKELIINETVPNRFSPKSPDKAHLNLHINSLELGDSAVYFCASSQDVVRAAEAFFGQGTRLTVV.

CDR3 nucleotide sequence: TGCGCCAGCAGCTCCACCGGGACAGGGGGGGAGCAGTACTTC. Translation gives CASSSTGTGGEQYF. The chain recombines TRBV5-1 with TRBJ2-5, with 11 positions matching TRBD1. J lost 11 bases, V lost 3 bases, and 9 bases had no gene match. The CDR3 totals 14 residues. Germline lookup yields CDR1 SGHRS and CDR2 YFSETQ.

V usage is TRBV20-1 and J usage is TRBJ1-2; 12 positions match TRBD1. With 6 bases clipped from V and 6 bases from J, the junction kept 17 bases outside the gene matches. The CDR3 spans 17 residues. Germline V gene lookup returns CDR1 DFQATT and CDR2 SNEGSKA (reference sequence). The CDR3 sequence: CSASPDGTGGTRDGYTF. CDR3 coding DNA: TGCAGTGCATCACCCGACGGGACAGGGGGCACAAGAGATGGCTACACCTTC.

With regard to this clonotype: A read error may explain this, as a much larger clone is one base away. The chain couples TRBV7-9 to TRBJ2-5, with D possibly being TRBD2 (6 bases). The CDR3 runs 15 residues. V was trimmed by 5 bases and J by 4 bases, leaving 17 bases between them. Germline V CDR1 and CDR2: SEHNR, FQNEAQ (reference sequence). In nucleotides, the CDR3 is TGTGCCAGCAGCCCACGGGACGGGGGATTAGAGACCCAGTACTTC. Translating gives CASSPRDGGLETQYF.

This clonotype came up a few times. The J gene is TRBJ2-7, the V gene TRBV6-5; 12 bases are a match to TRBD2. V lost 5 bases and J lost 7; bases outside the gene matches: 6. CDR1 and CDR2 from the germline V gene are MNHEY and SVGAGI. The CDR3 contains 14 residues. CDR3 DNA: TGTGCCAGCAGTCCTAGCGGGAGGGCCAATGAGCAGTACTTC. Translated, it gives CASSPSGRANEQYF.

The chain uses TRBV5-1 and TRBJ2-3; 13 nucleotides line up with TRBD2. Trimming removed 3 bases from V and 4 bases from J; junction bases left unmatched: 5. The germline V gene has CDR1 SGHRS and CDR2 YFSETQ. The CDR3 spans 16 residues. CDR3 in amino acids: CASSSGLAGAADTQYF. The CDR3 nucleotides read TGCGCCAGCAGCTCTGGACTAGCGGGAGCCGCAGATACGCAGTATTTT.

V usage is TRBV5-1 and J usage is TRBJ2-1; D is unresolved. The CDR3 covers 14 residues. V was pared by 0 bases and J by 6 bases, with 10 bases between. CDR1 and CDR2 from the germline V gene are SGHRS and YFSETQ. This CDR3 reads CASSLGPGGNEQFF. DNA of the CDR3: TGCGCCAGCAGCTTGGGGCCAGGCGGCAATGAGCAGTTCTTC. The variable domain in full, completed from reference TRBV5-1 and TRBJ2-1, reads KAGVTQTPRYLIKTRGQQVTLSCSPISGHRSVSWYQQTPGQGLQFLFEYFSETQRNKGNFPGRFSGRQFSNSRSEMNVSTLELGDSALYLCASSLGPGGNEQFFGPGTRLTVL.

V is TRBV6-1 and J is TRBJ1-2; D is unclear. The CDR3 covers 14 residues. Germline V CDR1 and CDR2: MNHNS, SASEGT. The ends were cut back, 3 bases at V and 5 bases at J, with 13 bases in the middle. CDR3 protein: CASSDPFWVYGYTF. CDR3 DNA sequence: TGTGCCAGCAGTGACCCATTCTGGGTGTATGGCTACACCTTC.

This clonotype was seen only a few times. This rearrangement joins TRBV20-1 to TRBJ2-1; 8 positions match TRBD2. CDR1 is DFQATT, CDR2 SNEGSKA, per germline (reference sequence). With 1 base clipped from V and 8 bases from J, the junction kept 16 bases outside the gene matches. The CDR3 loop spans 17 amino acids. The DNA for the CDR3 is TGCAGTGCTAGAGCCAGTAGCGGGAATTCGCCCTTTGATGAGCAGTTCTTC. Translation gives CSARASSGNSPFDEQFF.

This rearrangement joins TRBV7-2 to TRBJ2-7, with no clear D. Trimming removed 3 bases from V and 3 bases from J, with 9 bases in between. This CDR3 is 13 amino acids long. CDR1 is SGHTA, CDR2 FQGNSA, per germline. CDR3 in DNA: TGTGCCAGCAGCTTCTGGGGTAACTACGAGCAGTACTTC. It yields the protein CASSFWGNYEQYF.

This clonotype appeared a few times. The chain has TRBV10-3 and TRBJ2-5; D could derive from TRBD1 or TRBD2 (5 bases each). Trimming took off 4 bases at V and 5 bases at J, with 20 bases between the two ends. The germline V gene encodes CDR1 ENHRY and CDR2 SYGVKD. The CDR3 extends over 16 amino acids. CDR3 loop: CAISGRRDVVSETQYF. The CDR3 nucleotides are TGTGCCATCAGTGGACGCCGGGACGTTGTCTCGGAGACCCAGTACTTC.

Many counts were recorded for this clonotype. CDR3 DNA sequence: TGTGCCAGCAGCCAAGACCTTAATCAGCCCCAGCATTTT. It translates to CASSQDLNQPQHF. The rearrangement links TRBV3-1 to TRBJ1-5; no firm D call. CDR1 and CDR2 (germline): LGHDT, YNNKEL (reference sequence). The CDR3 consists of 13 residues. V lost 0 bases to trimming and J lost 4 bases, with 4 bases between them. Full variable domain (outside the CDR3, taken from reference TRBV3-1 and TRBJ1-5): DTAVSQTPKYLVTQMGNDKSIKCEQNLGHDTMYWYKQDSKKFLKIMFSYNNKELIINETVPNRFSPKSPDKAHLNLHINSLELGDSAVYFCASSQDLNQPQHFGDGTRLSIL.

The gene calls are TRBV28 and TRBJ2-5; D possibly corresponds to TRBD2 (5 bases). CDR3 length: 14 amino acids. Deletions cut 4 bases from V and 11 bases from J, with 20 bases between. Germline values: CDR1 MDHEN, CDR2 SYDVKM. The CDR3 here is CASSSPQDSTGQYF. The CDR3, as DNA: TGTGCCAGCAGTTCCCCCCAGGATTCTACGGGGCAGTACTTC.

Note on this clonotype: The junction differs from germline at one of its ends, possibly a read error. The genes are TRBV27 and TRBJ2-7; TRBD2 is a possible D gene (7 bases). Germline values: CDR1 MNHEY, CDR2 SMNVEV (reference sequence). The CDR3 loop spans 15 amino acids. CDR3 protein: CAGSPTGGPTYEQYF. Here the CDR3 DNA reads TGTGCCGGCAGTCCGACGGGGGGCCCGACCTACGAGCAGTACTTC.

The rearrangement joins TRBV20-1 to TRBJ2-4, with 10 bases fitting TRBD2. The J call is doubtful: the DNA matches TRBJ2-7 better. The CDR3 loop spans 16 amino acids. Germline V gene sequence: CDR1 DFQATT, CDR2 SNEGSKA (reference sequence). CDR3 nucleotides: TGCAGTGCCTGGCTGGTGACTCCGGGACTAGCGACCGAGCAGTACTTC. Its protein product is CSAWLVTPGLATEQYF.

The CDR3 reads CASSYYASASYEQYF. The CDR3 DNA reads as TGTGCCAGCAGTTACTACGCAAGCGCATCCTACGAGCAGTACTTC. The chain couples TRBV6-2 or TRBV6-3 to TRBJ2-7; D not resolved. The germline V gene encodes CDR1 MNHEY and CDR2 SVGEGT. The CDR3 is 15 amino acids. V was trimmed by 1 base and J by 1 base, leaving 11 bases between them.

This clonotype showed up many times. The CDR3 sequence is CASSFGRETQYF. CDR3 bases: TGTGCCAGCAGCTTCGGAAGAGAGACCCAGTACTTC. The chain carries TRBV7-2 and TRBJ2-5; D remains ambiguous. V dropped 3 bases and J dropped 4 bases, with 6 bases sitting between them. CDR1 SGHTA and CDR2 FQGNSA come from the germline V gene. The CDR3 is made up of 12 amino acids.

This chain links TRBV7-3 with TRBJ1-6; D is unclear. Trimming removed 2 bases from V and 3 bases from J, with 8 bases in between. Per germline, CDR1 SGHTA and CDR2 FQGTGA. The CDR3 consists of 15 residues. The CDR3, as DNA: TGTGCCAGCAGCTTAGGAACAGACTATAATTCACCCCTCCACTTT. Its translation is CASSLGTDYNSPLHF.

The chain combines TRBV12-5 with TRBJ2-1; TRBD2 matches at 8 bases. The germline V gene encodes CDR1 LGHNT and CDR2 FRNRAP. The CDR3 totals 13 residues. The J segment lost 10 bases and the V segment lost 6 bases, leaving 8 bases of the junction unmatched. The CDR3 is CASGIAGLEEQFF. The CDR3 bases are TGTGCTAGTGGAATAGCGGGGCTGGAAGAGCAGTTCTTC. The whole variable domain, remainder taken from reference TRBV12-5 and TRBJ2-1, is DARVTQTPRHKVTEMGQEVTMRCQPILGHNTVFWYRQTMMQGLELLAYFRNRAPLDDSGMPKDRFSAEMPDATLATLKIQPSEPRDSAVYFCASGIAGLEEQFFGPGTRLTVL.

The chain combines TRBV24-1 with TRBJ2-3; no clear D gene. The CDR3 spans 14 residues. Germline loops: CDR1 KGHDR, CDR2 SFDVKD. V lost 3 bases and J 1 base, leaving 7 bases between the germline ends. The CDR3 reads CATSDDERTDTQYF. For the CDR3, the DNA is TGTGCCACCAGTGATGATGAGCGCACAGATACGCAGTATTTT.

The chain combines TRBV5-1 with TRBJ2-7; TRBD2 aligns across 10 bases. J lost 4 bases, V lost 0 bases, and 7 bases had no gene match. The germline V gene encodes CDR1 SGHRS and CDR2 YFSETQ. The length of the CDR3 is 16 residues. CDR3 protein: CASSLASGSAGYEQYF. The CDR3, as DNA: TGCGCCAGCAGCTTGGCTAGCGGGAGTGCAGGTTACGAGCAGTACTTC.